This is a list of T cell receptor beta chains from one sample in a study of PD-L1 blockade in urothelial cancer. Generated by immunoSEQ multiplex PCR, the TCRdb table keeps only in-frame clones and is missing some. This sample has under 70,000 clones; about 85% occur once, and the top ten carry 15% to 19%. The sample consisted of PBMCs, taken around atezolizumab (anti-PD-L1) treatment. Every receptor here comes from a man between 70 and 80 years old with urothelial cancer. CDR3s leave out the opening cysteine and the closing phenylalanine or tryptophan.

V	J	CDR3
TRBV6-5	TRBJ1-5	ASSYQGVDQPQH
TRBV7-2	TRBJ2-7	ASSLAQYEQY
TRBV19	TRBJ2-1	ASTPGRGLNEQF
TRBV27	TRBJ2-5	ASRFSGEQETQY
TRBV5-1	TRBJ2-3	ASSLFLAGGASTDTQY
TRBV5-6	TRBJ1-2	ASSLTGVRANYGYT
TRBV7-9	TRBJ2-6	ASSLPGLAVNVLT
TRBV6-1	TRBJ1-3	ASSENVAEGNTIY
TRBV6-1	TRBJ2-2	ASRGLAGTGELF
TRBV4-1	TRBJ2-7	ASSQGGLAYEQY
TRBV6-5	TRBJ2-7	ASSLQGGPYEQY
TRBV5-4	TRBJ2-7	ASSLAGGGNEQY
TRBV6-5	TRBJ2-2	ASSYGGRTGELF
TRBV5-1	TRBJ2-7	ASSLEQGGGYEQY
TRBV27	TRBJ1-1	ASRSGQGIWDTEAF
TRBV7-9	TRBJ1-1	ASSSAGRMNTEAF
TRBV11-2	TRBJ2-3	ASSPAVMGGDTQY
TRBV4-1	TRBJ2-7	ASSQDEQDPSYEQY
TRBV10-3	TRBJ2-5	AISDSGLAGVETQY
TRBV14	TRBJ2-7	ASSKRTLYEQY
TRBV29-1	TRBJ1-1	SVPGEFDGKAF
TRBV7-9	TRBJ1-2	ASSFRDRGPDGYT
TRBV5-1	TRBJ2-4	ASSVAGGSGQNIQY
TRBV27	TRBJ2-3	ASSYPRADTQY
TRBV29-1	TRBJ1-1	SYDEVGTEAF
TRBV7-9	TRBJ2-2	ASSSETSGTNTGELF
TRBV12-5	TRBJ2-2	ASGSQLAGVGNTGELF
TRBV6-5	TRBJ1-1	ASTVLGTEAF
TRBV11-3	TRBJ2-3	ASSQGERETQY
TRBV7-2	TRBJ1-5	ASSPRDSSNQPQH
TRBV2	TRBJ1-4	ASTQTGGFEKLF
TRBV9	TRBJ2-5	ASSAHRGREETQY
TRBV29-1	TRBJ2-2	SGIQGPTNTGELF
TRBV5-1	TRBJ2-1	ASSSLVAGNEQF
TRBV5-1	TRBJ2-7	ASGTSGNYEQY
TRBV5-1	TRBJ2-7	ASSLDGDNYEQY
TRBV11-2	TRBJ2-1	ASSLGYSTGTGYYNEQF
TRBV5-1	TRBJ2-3	ASSFGTGTTTDTQY
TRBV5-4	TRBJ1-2	ASSVAGSSGYT
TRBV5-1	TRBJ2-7	ASSFYPDRTSYEQY
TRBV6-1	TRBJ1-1	ASIGTGGTEAF
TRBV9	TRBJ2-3	ASSATSAADTQY
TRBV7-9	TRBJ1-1	ASNVGGTEAF
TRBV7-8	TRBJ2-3	ASSLRTGGTTDTQY
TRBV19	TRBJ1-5	ASSISDRWPQH
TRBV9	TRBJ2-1	ASSVDGSPYNEQF
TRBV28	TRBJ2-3	ASSLGAGGGTDTQY
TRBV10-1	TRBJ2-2	ASSESIAGPGELF
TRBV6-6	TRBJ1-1	ASRPLRNSNTEAF
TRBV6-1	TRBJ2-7	ASSEARGFYEQY
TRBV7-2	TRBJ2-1	ASSLVRSSGGLGQF
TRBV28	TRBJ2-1	ASSPPTVGGNEQF
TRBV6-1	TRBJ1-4	ASSEVTFSANEKLF
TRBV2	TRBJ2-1	ASAGTVGDNEQF